This TCR beta chain was captured in a study of blood T cell repertoires in COVID-19. About the study: Sites in the United States, Italy and Spain provided acute and convalescent COVID-19 samples. PBMCs, B-cell-depleted T cells, or T cells were the source of the cDNA or gDNA that made up the material.

In the original workflow: For nucleated cells, counts were estimated from reference gene primer amplification. Libraries were prepared by immunoSEQ multiplex PCR; TCRdb keeps only in-frame clonotypes and omits some of them. V, J and clone size were drawn from that table, and D and trimming were deduced from the DNA. The repertoire holds about 60,000 clones, with roughly four fifths as singletons. Trimming took off 2 bases at V and 1 base at J, with 15 bases between the two ends. Germline CDR1 is SGHKS and CDR2 is YYEKEE (reference sequence). This CDR3 has 16 residues. The chain combines TRBV5-5 with TRBJ1-1, with D tentatively TRBD1 (6 bases). This receptor was obtained from a man in his sixties with acute or convalescent COVID-19. Sequenced sample: peripheral blood. CDR3 region: CASSLSPTGRNTEAFF. CDR3 coding DNA: TGTGCCAGCAGCTTATCACCGACAGGCAGGAACACTGAAGCTTTCTTT.